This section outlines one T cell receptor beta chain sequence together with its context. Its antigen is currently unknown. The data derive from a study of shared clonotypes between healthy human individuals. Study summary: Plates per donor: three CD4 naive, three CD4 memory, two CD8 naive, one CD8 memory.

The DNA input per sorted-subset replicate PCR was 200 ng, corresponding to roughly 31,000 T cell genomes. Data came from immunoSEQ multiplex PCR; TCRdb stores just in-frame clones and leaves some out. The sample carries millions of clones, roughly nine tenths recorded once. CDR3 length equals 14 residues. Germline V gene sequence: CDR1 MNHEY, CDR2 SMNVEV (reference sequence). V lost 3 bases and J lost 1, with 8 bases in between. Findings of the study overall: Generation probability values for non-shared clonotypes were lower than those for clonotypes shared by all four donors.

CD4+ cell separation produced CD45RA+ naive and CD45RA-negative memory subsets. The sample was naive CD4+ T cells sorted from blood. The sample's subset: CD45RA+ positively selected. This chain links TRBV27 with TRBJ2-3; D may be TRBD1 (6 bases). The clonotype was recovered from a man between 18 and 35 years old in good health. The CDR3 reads CASSLGHGTDTQYF. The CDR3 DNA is TGTGCCAGCAGTTTGGGACATGGCACAGATACGCAGTATTTT.